This TCR beta chain stems from a study of blood T cell repertoires in COVID-19 (dated by TCRdb to about 2020). As for the study more broadly: The collaborator samples originated in the United States, Italy and Spain and spanned the acute and convalescent phases of COVID-19. The material from the prospective study consisted of cDNA or gDNA derived from T cells, B-cell-depleted T cells, or PBMCs. Deeply sampled blood TCRbeta repertoires from subjects exposed to, actively infected with, or recovered from COVID-19 were included in the dataset. A freely available public database, intended as a resource for researchers studying the immune response to SARS-CoV-2, is where the repertoires were released. Samples were obtained from the ongoing ImmuneRACE study (first 160 participants) and from some 1,300 subjects provided by 6 global collaborators. The sample metadata nearly always contained a de-identified subject ID, COVID-19 status, age in years and sex. HLA class I and class II types, where available, came from metadata supplied by the sample provider rather than from assay-based typing. The paper's findings and limits, for the study overall: How much clinical and demographic metadata was included differed by source and by participant, and the metadata was provided uncurated.

The immunoSEQ Assay, a bias-controlled multiplex PCR, was used to amplify TCRbeta CDR3 regions from genomic DNA. On the authors' methods: The number of nucleated cells in each sample was estimated from the amplification of reference gene primers within the assay. To quantify the absolute abundance of each unique TCRbeta CDR3 rearrangement, sequence reads were collapsed and filtered. Productive Simpson clonality was computed per sample as the square root of Simpson's diversity index over productive rearrangements. TCRdb's version of the immuneACCESS table is confined to in-frame rearrangements and falls short of the full clone set. An unresolved V gene accounts for under half of the shortfall where checked; the remainder is of unknown origin. That table furnishes V, J and clone size, whereas the DNA furnished D and trimming. The sample records 250,000 to 350,000 clones, around 90% of which are singletons. Less than 2.5% of the sample is taken by the ten largest.

Whole blood was collected in K2EDTA tubes by collaborating institutions according to the institutions' own protocols. For TCRbeta analysis, collaborator samples were shipped as frozen whole blood, as isolated PBMCs, or as DNA extracted from either sample type. Its CDR3 holds 14 amino acids, cysteine through phenylalanine. Only the CDR3 DNA is retained, 42 bases long and in frame from the first base. Trimming costs V 0 bases and J 8 bases, and their ends lie 14 bases apart. As encoded in the germline V gene (reference sequence), CDR1 is SGHKS while CDR2 is YYEKEE. As for this clone: It lacks a known antigen. Base qualities are missing; no much larger clone stands one base away.

The TCR sequence derives from a man aged 18 to 35 with active or convalescent COVID-19. The sequence is built from TRBV5-5 and TRBJ1-2; possibly the D gene is TRBD1, per 6 matching bases. The specimen was peripheral blood. The CDR3 corresponds to CASSLGGGAGGYTF. The DNA sequence is given as TGTGCCAGCAGCTTGGGGGGGGGCGCAGGGGGCTACACCTTC.